This T cell receptor (beta chain) was observed in a study of glioma-infiltrating T cells after dendritic cell vaccination. A word on this clone: The target antigen is unknown.

Study results and caveats: Few patients contributed both blood and tumor specimens. Estimated pretreatment TIL content predicted outcome after dendritic cell vaccination.

TCRB CDR3 was amplified from 2 ug genomic DNA or less. Only in-frame clones appear in the TCRdb table, and some are missing; sequencing was by immunoSEQ multiplex PCR. The data show approximately 100,000 clones, 75% to 85% seen once. PBMC sampling occurred before vaccination, two weeks after the third dose, and at progression. In germline, CDR1 is MNHEY, CDR2 SVGAGI. With V trimmed by 6 bases and J by 3 bases, 4 bases remained unmatched. The CDR3 loop spans 14 amino acids. The chain joins TRBV6-5 to TRBJ1-2; 10 bases align to TRBD1. Sequencing was performed on blood, taken before dendritic cell vaccination. This receptor was obtained from a human donor with glioblastoma. This CDR3 reads CASRTGGHYYGYTF. The CDR3 region has the DNA TGTGCCAGCAGGACAGGGGGCCACTACTATGGCTACACCTTC.